This record concerns one T cell receptor beta chain sequence. This sample is drawn from a study of blood T cell repertoires in COVID-19. Only in-frame clones appear in the TCRdb table, and some are missing; sequencing was by immunoSEQ multiplex PCR. The sample carries over 100,000 clones, 65% to 90% recorded once. The CDR3 spans 12 residues. With 0 bases clipped from V and 15 bases from J, the junction kept 1 base outside the gene matches. Per the germline V gene, CDR1 is KGHSH and CDR2 is LQKENI. This TCR came from a man older than 75 with acute or convalescent COVID-19. The sequenced material came from peripheral blood. The chain carries TRBV18 and TRBJ1-6, with 8 bases aligning to TRBD1. CDR3 sequence: CASSPPGQDLHF. CDR3 DNA: TGTGCCAGCTCACCACCGGGACAGGACCTCCACTTT.